This T cell receptor (beta chain) was identified in a study of T cells in tumors after PD-1 blockade. Study context: No patient had prior checkpoint blockade, systemic immunosuppression, or radiotherapy within 4 weeks. A subset received ongoing vismodegib 150 mg daily alongside anti-PD-1 therapy. Mean per blood sample: 113,528 templates (about 24,679-260,000), approximately 40,000 unique clonotypes.

Profiled with immunoSEQ multiplex PCR; TCRdb holds only in-frame clones, not every one. This table holds over 60,000 clones, around 67% found once. Germline-derived CDR1 and CDR2 are SGDLS and YYNGEE. J was trimmed by 0 bases and V by 5 bases; bases with no gene match: 8. The CDR3 spans 15 residues. Input was roughly 550 ng to 6,500 ng of genomic DNA from tumor or blood. This clonotype originated in a human donor with basal cell carcinoma. The chain has TRBV9 and TRBJ2-7; 7 bases match TRBD1. The material sequenced was PBMCs, taken after anti-PD-1 treatment. CDR3 sequence reads: CASSRGQAHSYEQYF. The DNA of the CDR3 is TGTGCCAGCAGTCGTGGACAGGCCCACTCCTACGAGCAGTACTTC.